This T cell receptor beta chain appears in the sequencing data of a study of blood T cells in healthy people across ages. They isolated at least 6.5 million PBMCs from each sample. The CDR3 contains 17 residues. Germline V gene sequence: CDR1 SGDLS, CDR2 YYNGEE. The junction had 7 bases not matched to a gene; V was cut back by 4 bases and J by 1 base. Through a sample-barcoded 5' primer and a J-beta primer mix, a second PCR was run for about 7 to 12 cycles. TCRdb independently ran MiXCR on the 5' RACE reads; one entry per CDR3 protein. The data hold roughly 650,000 distinct CDR3 sequences, with 32% observed a single time. This clonotype has a count of ten or more.

The rearrangement joins TRBV9 to TRBJ2-1; 11 bases match TRBD2. The receptor's source is a woman of 80 years or more in good health. The sequenced sample was blood. The CDR3 loop is CASSFIAGGQSYNEQFF. DNA for the CDR3: TGTGCCAGCAGCTTCATAGCGGGGGGGCAGTCCTACAATGAGCAGTTCTTC.